These 22 T cell receptor beta chains were sequenced from one sample in a study of post-analysis software for immune sequencing data. Overall study findings and caveats: TRBV segments more frequent in patients than in controls numbered several and included TRBV5-6, TRBV5-1 and TRBV20-1.

These receptors have no known antigen. Libraries were made from TCR beta cDNA, and they carried unique molecular identifiers. TCRdb fed the PCR reads into MiXCR, producing one record per CDR3 protein. The top ten clones hold about 7.6% of a sample with 400,000 to 500,000 distinct CDR3 sequences, approximately 39% of them seen once. Sequenced sample: blood. The receptor source for this set is a girl between 2 and 10 years old with multiple sclerosis.

As DNA, the CDR3 is TGTGCCAGCAGCTTAGGCGAAGGGTACAGGGGTTCATATGGCTACACCTTC. Translated, it gives CASSLGEGYRGSYGYTF. The chain combines TRBV7-8 with TRBJ1-2; 7 bases match TRBD1. Germline V gene lookup returns CDR1 SGHVS and CDR2 FQNEAQ. With 1 base clipped from V and 5 bases from J, the junction kept 13 bases outside the gene matches. The CDR3 consists of 17 residues.

This clonotype appeared once. This CDR3 reads CASSTITLTSTDTQYF. Written as DNA, the CDR3 is TGTGCCAGCAGTACCATAACCTTGACTAGCACAGATACGCAGTATTTT. This sequence joins TRBV28 and TRBJ2-3; D unclear. V was trimmed by 5 bases and J by 0 bases, leaving 15 bases between them. CDR3 length: 16 amino acids. In germline, CDR1 is MDHEN, CDR2 SYDVKM.

This clonotype has a count of ten or more. The chain recombines TRBV4-3 with TRBJ2-7; the D gene is possibly TRBD2 (6 bases). Germline V lookup: CDR1 LGHNA, CDR2 YSLEER. The V end lost 4 bases, the J end lost 3 bases, and 16 bases lay between the germline ends. The CDR3 is 15 residues long. The CDR3 sequence is CASSPAGGSNYEQYF. The DNA for the CDR3 is TGCGCCAGCAGCCCAGCCGGGGGATCTAACTACGAGCAGTACTTC.

J is TRBJ1-4 and V is TRBV6-5; 7 bases match TRBD1. Unmatched junction bases numbered 5, after V lost 6 bases and J lost 13 bases. The CDR3 is made up of 11 amino acids. CDR1 and CDR2 (germline): MNHEY, SVGAGI. The CDR3 spells CASRHRGRLFF. CDR3 in DNA: TGTGCCAGCAGGCACAGGGGCAGACTGTTTTTT.

The chain couples TRBV7-2 to TRBJ2-1, with D maybe TRBD2 (6 bases). Trimming took off 5 bases at V and 10 bases at J, with 12 bases between the two ends. Germline-derived CDR1 and CDR2 are SGHTA and FQGNSA. The CDR3 covers 12 residues. CDR3 residues: CASSRGLREQFF. The CDR3 DNA is TGTGCCAGCAGCCGGGGACTGAGGGAGCAGTTCTTC.

This clonotype was observed a few times. The gene calls are TRBV25-1 and TRBJ2-7, with 11 bases that match TRBD2. Germline lookup yields CDR1 MGHDK and CDR2 SYGVNS. V dropped 5 bases and J dropped 5; count of bases not matched to a gene: 5. This CDR3 is built from 14 residues. The CDR3 DNA reads as TGTGCCAGCAGTCCTAGCGGGAGGTTACACGAGCAGTACTTC. This encodes CASSPSGRLHEQYF.

The J gene is TRBJ2-7, the V gene TRBV20-1; 9 nucleotides match TRBD2. J lost 3 bases, V lost 4 bases, and 7 bases had no gene match. The CDR3 consists of 14 residues. Germline CDR1 is DFQATT and CDR2 is SNEGSKA (reference sequence). This CDR3 is CSATPETSGYEQYF. The DNA of the CDR3 is TGCAGTGCTACGCCCGAGACTAGCGGCTACGAGCAGTACTTC.

The chain uses TRBV12-3 or TRBV12-4 and TRBJ1-2; TRBD1 aligns across 9 bases. This CDR3 contains 16 residues. Trimming cost V 0 bases and J 4 bases; bases outside gene matches: 6. CDR3 sequence: CASSLARDRVTYGYTF. The CDR3 DNA is TGTGCCAGCAGTTTAGCCCGGGACAGGGTCACCTATGGCTACACCTTC.

Ten or more counts support this clonotype. The CDR3 sequence is CASSDRDRATYEQYF. CDR3 sequence (DNA): TGTGCCAGCAGTGATAGGGACAGGGCAACCTACGAGCAGTACTTC. The chain uses TRBV2 and TRBJ2-7; 9 nucleotides match TRBD1. The germline V gene encodes CDR1 SNHLY and CDR2 FYNNEI. V was clipped by 3 bases and J by 2 bases; unmatched bases: 5. This CDR3 is 15 amino acids long.

The chain couples TRBV28 to TRBJ1-2; D may be TRBD1 (6 bases). CDR1 is MDHEN, CDR2 SYDVKM, per germline. Trimming took off 5 bases at V and 4 bases at J, with 14 bases between the two ends. The CDR3 sequence is 14 residues long. For the CDR3, the DNA is TGTGCCAGCAGTCCACAGGGATCCGGCTATGGCTACACCTTC. This gives the protein CASSPQGSGYGYTF.

The genes are TRBV12-3 or TRBV12-4 and TRBJ1-1; D not certain. V gave up 2 bases and J gave up 3 bases, with 10 bases separating them. The CDR3 is 14 residues long. CDR3 sequence (DNA): TGTGCCAGCAGTTTATCTAACATCGACACTGAAGCTTTCTTT. Its translation: CASSLSNIDTEAFF.

This clonotype was seen a few times. The chain is built from TRBV5-1 and TRBJ2-5; the D is unclear. Trimming left V 0 bases short and J 3 bases short, with 9 bases between. Germline V lookup: CDR1 SGHRS, CDR2 YFSETQ. The CDR3 sequence is 14 residues long. The CDR3 reads CASSLGRSEETQYF. The CDR3 DNA sequence: TGCGCCAGCAGCTTGGGTAGGAGCGAAGAGACCCAGTACTTC.

Of note for this clonotype: As the CDR3 is not closed by the conserved phenylalanine or tryptophan, this likely results from a read error. V is TRBV20-1 and J is TRBJ1-6, with 8 bases lining up with TRBD1. Germline CDR1 is DFQATT and CDR2 is SNEGSKA (reference sequence). The CDR3 runs 12 residues. V lost 8 bases and J lost 9; bases outside the gene matches: 6. The CDR3 nucleotides read TGCAGTCGGACAGGGCGGGGTTCACCCCTCCACTGT. It is translated as CSRTGRGSPLHC.

The V and J genes are TRBV29-1 and TRBJ1-4; D gene unclear. The CDR3 loop spans 12 amino acids. Trimming cost V 4 bases and J 8 bases, with 11 bases left between them. Germline values: CDR1 SQVTM, CDR2 ANQGSEA. CDR3 sequence (DNA): TGCAGCGTTGTGGGAACGGACGAAAAACTGTTTTTT. Its protein is CSVVGTDEKLFF.

The chain is built from TRBV20-1 and TRBJ2-3, with D possibly matching TRBD2 (6 bases). The CDR3 spans 13 residues. From germline, CDR1 is DFQATT and CDR2 SNEGSKA (reference sequence). The CDR3 sequence is CSYPGDSTDTQYF. Written as DNA, the CDR3 is TGCAGCTACCCGGGAGATAGCACAGATACGCAGTATTTT.

This clonotype was observed a single time. This rearrangement joins TRBV7-3 to TRBJ2-3; D unresolved. The CDR3 has 14 amino acids. From germline, CDR1 is SGHTA and CDR2 FQGTGA. V was cut by 1 base and J by 0 bases, with 5 bases left in between. The CDR3 nucleotides are TGTGCCAGCAGCTTAAAAGGGAGCACAGATACGCAGTATTTT. Translating gives CASSLKGSTDTQYF.

The V gene is TRBV29-1, the J gene TRBJ2-4, with 11 bases fitting TRBD1. Unmatched junction bases numbered 6, after V lost 3 bases and J lost 8 bases. Germline V gene data show CDR1 as SQVTM and CDR2 as ANQGSEA. This CDR3 is built from 14 residues. The CDR3 is CSVEPGQGGDIQYF. The CDR3 region has the DNA TGCAGCGTTGAGCCGGGACAGGGGGGAGACATTCAGTACTTC. Full variable domain (rest looked up from reference TRBV29-1 and TRBJ2-4): SAVISQKPSRDICQRGTSLTIQCQVDSQVTMMFWYRQQPGQSLTLIATANQGSEATYESGFVIDKFPISRPNLTFSTLTVSNMSPEDSSIYLCSVEPGQGGDIQYFGAGTRLSVL.

The CDR3, as DNA: TGTGCCAGCAGTTTCGACATTCCCAATGGCTACACCTTC. This gives the protein CASSFDIPNGYTF. This sequence joins TRBV12-3 or TRBV12-4 and TRBJ1-2; D not certain. The CDR3 spans 13 residues. Deletions cut 3 bases from V and 6 bases from J, with 11 bases between.

The chain joins TRBV5-1 to TRBJ2-4, with 10 bases that match TRBD2. The CDR3 loop spans 17 amino acids. Germline V CDR1 and CDR2: SGHRS, YFSETQ. V lost 0 bases, J lost 0 bases, and 3 bases stayed unmatched. Here the CDR3 DNA reads TGCGCCAGCAGCTTGGAACTAGCGGGACCAGCCAAAAACATTCAGTACTTC. This sequence encodes CASSLELAGPAKNIQYF.

The V and J genes are TRBV7-2 and TRBJ2-5; 11 positions agree with TRBD2. The CDR3 consists of 15 residues. CDR1 is SGHTA and CDR2 is FQGNSA in the germline V gene. The junction had 12 bases not matched to a gene; V was cut back by 6 bases and J by 9 bases. CDR3 amino acids: CASRGTSGAREAQYF. For the CDR3, the DNA is TGTGCCAGCAGGGGGACTAGCGGAGCCAGGGAGGCCCAGTACTTC.

This clonotype has a handful of counts. This sequence joins TRBV18 and TRBJ2-6; no clear D gene. CDR1 KGHSH and CDR2 LQKENI come from the germline V gene. V dropped 3 bases and J dropped 0 bases, with 15 bases sitting between them. The CDR3 is made up of 18 amino acids. CDR3 sequence: CASSPQAAELSGANVLTF. CDR3 nucleotide sequence: TGTGCCAGCTCACCCCAGGCCGCGGAACTCTCTGGGGCCAACGTCCTGACTTTC.

This chain connects TRBV6-5 to TRBJ2-1, with D possibly being TRBD1 or TRBD2 (5 bases each). This CDR3 is 12 amino acids long. The germline V gene encodes CDR1 MNHEY and CDR2 SVGAGI. V was shortened by 7 bases and J by 6 bases, with 10 bases between the two germline ends. The DNA of the CDR3 is TGTGCCAGCAATCGGGACGGCAATGAGCAGTTCTTC. This sequence encodes CASNRDGNEQFF.